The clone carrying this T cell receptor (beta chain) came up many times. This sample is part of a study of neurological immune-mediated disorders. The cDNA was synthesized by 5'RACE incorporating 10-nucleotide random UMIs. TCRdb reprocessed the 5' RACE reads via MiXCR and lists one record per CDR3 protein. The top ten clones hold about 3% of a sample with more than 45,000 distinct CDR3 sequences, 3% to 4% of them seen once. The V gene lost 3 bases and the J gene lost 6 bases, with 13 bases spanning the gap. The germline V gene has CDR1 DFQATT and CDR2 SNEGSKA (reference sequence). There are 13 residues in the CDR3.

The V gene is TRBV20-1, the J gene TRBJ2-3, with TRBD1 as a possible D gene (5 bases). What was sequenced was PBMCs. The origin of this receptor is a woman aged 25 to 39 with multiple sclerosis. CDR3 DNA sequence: TGCAGTGCTAGGGGGCAGCTCGGCGATACGCAGTATTTT. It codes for CSARGQLGDTQYF.